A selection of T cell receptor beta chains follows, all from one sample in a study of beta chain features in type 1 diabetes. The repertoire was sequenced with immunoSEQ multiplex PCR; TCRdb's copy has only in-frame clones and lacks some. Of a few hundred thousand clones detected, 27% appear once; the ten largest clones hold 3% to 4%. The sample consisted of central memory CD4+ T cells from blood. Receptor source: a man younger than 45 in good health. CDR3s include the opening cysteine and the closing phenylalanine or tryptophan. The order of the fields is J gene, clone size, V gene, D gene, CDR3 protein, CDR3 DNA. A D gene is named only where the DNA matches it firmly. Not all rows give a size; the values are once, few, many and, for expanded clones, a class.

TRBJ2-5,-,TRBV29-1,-,CSVERTGETQYF,TGCAGCGTTGAACGGACGGGAGAGACCCAGTACTTC
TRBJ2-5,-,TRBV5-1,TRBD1,CASSVGQGQETQYF,TGCGCCAGCAGCGTCGGACAGGGCCAAGAGACCCAGTACTTC
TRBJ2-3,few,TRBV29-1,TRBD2,CSSGLAGPDTQYF,TGCAGCTCCGGACTAGCGGGTCCAGATACGCAGTATTTT
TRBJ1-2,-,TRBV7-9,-,CASSSQQGRGGYTF,TGTGCCAGCAGCTCGCAACAGGGCAGAGGTGGCTACACCTTC
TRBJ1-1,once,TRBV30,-,CAWSILTGNTEAFF,TGTGCCTGGTCTATTTTAACAGGAAACACTGAAGCTTTCTTT
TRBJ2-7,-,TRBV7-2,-,CASSLVRISSYEQYF,TGTGCCAGCAGCTTAGTTCGGATCAGCTCCTACGAGCAGTACTTC
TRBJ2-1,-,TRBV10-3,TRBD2,CAISGTSGSNEQFF,TGTGCCATCAGCGGGACTAGCGGGAGCAATGAGCAGTTCTTC
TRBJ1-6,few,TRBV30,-,CAWSPSGPPLHF,TGTGCCTGGAGCCCCTCGGGACCACCCCTCCACTTT
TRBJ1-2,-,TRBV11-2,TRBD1,CASSKGQVNYGYTF,TGTGCCAGCAGCAAAGGACAGGTTAACTATGGCTACACCTTC
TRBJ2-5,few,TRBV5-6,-,CASSFGTLRAQETQYF,TGTGCCAGCAGTTTCGGGACACTTAGAGCCCAAGAGACCCAGTACTTC
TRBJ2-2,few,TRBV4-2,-,CASSQALYGELFF,TGTGCCAGCAGCCAAGCCCTCTACGGGGAGCTGTTTTTT
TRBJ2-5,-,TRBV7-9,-,CASSSDRTQETQYF,TGTGCCAGCAGCTCGGACAGAACGCAAGAGACCCAGTACTTC
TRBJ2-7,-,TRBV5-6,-,CASRPTGNYEQYF,TGTGCCAGCAGACCTACAGGGAACTACGAGCAGTACTTC
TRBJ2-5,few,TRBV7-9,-,CASTQDGGMKTQYF,TGTGCCAGTACTCAGGACGGCGGAATGAAGACCCAGTACTTC
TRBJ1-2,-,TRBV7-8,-,CASSPPGQLNYGYTF,TGTGCCAGCAGCCCACCAGGACAGCTTAACTATGGCTACACCTTC
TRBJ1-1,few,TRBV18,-,CASSPGGGRTEAFF,TGTGCCAGCTCACCTGGAGGAGGGCGGACTGAAGCTTTCTTT
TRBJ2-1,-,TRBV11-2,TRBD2,CASSKIAGGPYNEQFF,TGTGCCAGCAGCAAAATAGCGGGAGGGCCCTACAATGAGCAGTTCTTC
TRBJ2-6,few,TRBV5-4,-,CASSLAGGSGANVLTF,TGTGCCAGCAGCTTGGCCGGCGGCTCTGGGGCCAACGTCCTGACTTTC
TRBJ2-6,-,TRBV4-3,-,CASSQDAERGVLTF,TGCGCCAGCAGCCAAGATGCGGAAAGGGGTGTCCTGACTTTC
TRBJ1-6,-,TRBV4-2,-,CASSQVRDRNSPLHF,TGTGCCAGCAGCCAAGTTCGAGACCGTAATTCACCCCTCCACTTT
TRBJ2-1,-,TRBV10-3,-,CAITGQTYNEQFF,TGTGCCATCACGGGACAAACTTACAATGAGCAGTTCTTC
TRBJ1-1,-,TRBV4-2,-,CASSPNDRRNTEAFF,TGTGCCAGCAGCCCAAACGACAGGAGGAACACTGAAGCTTTCTTT
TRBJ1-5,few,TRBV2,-,CASKTDSNQPQHF,TGTGCCAGCAAGACGGATAGCAATCAGCCCCAGCATTTT
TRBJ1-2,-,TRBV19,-,CASTITQGGGYTF,TGTGCCAGTACCATCACGCAGGGAGGCGGCTACACCTTC
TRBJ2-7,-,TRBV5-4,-,CASSSDGGGYRYEQYF,TGTGCCAGCAGCTCGGATGGAGGGGGGTATAGATACGAGCAGTACTTC
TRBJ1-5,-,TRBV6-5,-,CASRAVGGNQPQHF,TGTGCCAGCAGAGCTGTGGGAGGCAATCAGCCCCAGCATTTT
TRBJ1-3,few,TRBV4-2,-,CASSPGQPGRDTIYF,TGTGCCAGCAGCCCAGGACAGCCCGGGAGGGACACCATATATTTT
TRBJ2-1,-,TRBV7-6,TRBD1,CASSPRQGSNEQFF,TGTGCCAGCAGCCCCCGACAGGGTTCCAATGAGCAGTTCTTC
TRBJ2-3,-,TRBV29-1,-,CSLEDHTDTQYF,TGCAGCCTTGAGGACCACACAGATACGCAGTATTTT
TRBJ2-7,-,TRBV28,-,CASSLRPDEQYF,TGTGCCAGCAGTCTTCGACCGGACGAGCAGTACTTC
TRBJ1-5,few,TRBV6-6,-,CASSQGGDNQPQHF,TGTGCCAGCAGTCAGGGAGGGGACAATCAGCCCCAGCATTTT
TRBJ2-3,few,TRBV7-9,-,CATLPGGTDTQYF,TGTGCCACCCTCCCTGGGGGCACAGATACGCAGTATTTT
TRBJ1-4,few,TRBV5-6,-,CASSLTGPKEKLFF,TGTGCCAGCAGCTTGACAGGTCCCAAGGAAAAACTGTTTTTT
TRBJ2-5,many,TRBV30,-,CAWSGISLETQYF,TGTGCCTGGAGCGGGATTTCCCTGGAGACCCAGTACTTC
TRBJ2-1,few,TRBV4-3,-,CASSQSVLAAGPYNEQFF,TGCGCCAGCAGCCAATCGGTTCTAGCCGCTGGTCCCTACAATGAGCAGTTCTTC
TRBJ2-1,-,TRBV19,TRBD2,CASSLGEGVYNEQFF,TGTGCCAGTAGTTTAGGGGAGGGCGTCTACAATGAGCAGTTCTTC
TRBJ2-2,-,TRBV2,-,CASSVIERTGELFF,TGTGCCAGCAGTGTCATCGAGCGCACCGGGGAGCTGTTTTTT
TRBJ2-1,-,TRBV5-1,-,CASTLRTEGHEQFF,TGCGCCAGCACCTTAAGGACAGAGGGCCATGAGCAGTTCTTC
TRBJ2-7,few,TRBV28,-,CASSAGPSYEQYF,TGTGCCAGCAGCGCGGGTCCCTCCTACGAGCAGTACTTC
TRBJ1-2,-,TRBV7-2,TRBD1,CASSSRPDRDMGGTF,TGTGCCAGCAGCTCACGACCTGACAGGGACATGGGGGGAACCTTC
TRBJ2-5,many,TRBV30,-,CAWSIGETQYF,TGTGCCTGGAGTATTGGGGAGACCCAGTACTTC
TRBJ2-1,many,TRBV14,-,CASSQDREQFF,TGTGCCAGCAGCCAAGATCGGGAGCAGTTCTTC
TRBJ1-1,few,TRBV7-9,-,CASSLLQGTEAFF,TGTGCCAGCAGCTTATTACAGGGCACTGAAGCTTTCTTT
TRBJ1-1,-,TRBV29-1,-,CSVVRSFMNTEAFF,TGCAGCGTTGTTCGCAGTTTTATGAACACTGAAGCTTTCTTT
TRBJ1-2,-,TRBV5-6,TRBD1,CASSGGQGLTYTF,TGTGCCAGCAGCGGCGGACAGGGCCTAACCTACACCTTC
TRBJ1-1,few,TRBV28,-,CASSLTREAFF,TGTGCCAGCAGCCTCACCCGAGAAGCTTTCTTT
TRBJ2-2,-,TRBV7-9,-,CASTLLLALQSGELFF,TGTGCCAGCACCCTCCTCTTGGCCCTCCAGTCCGGGGAGCTGTTTTTT
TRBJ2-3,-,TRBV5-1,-,CASSLDKRDTQYF,TGCGCCAGCAGCTTGGACAAAAGAGATACGCAGTATTTT
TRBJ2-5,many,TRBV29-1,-,CSVGGGGTYQGTQYF,TGCAGCGTTGGAGGGGGGGGCACCTACCAAGGCACCCAGTACTTC
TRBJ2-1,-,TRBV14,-,CASSPQLGSYNEQFF,TGTGCCAGCAGCCCCCAACTGGGCTCCTACAATGAGCAGTTCTTC